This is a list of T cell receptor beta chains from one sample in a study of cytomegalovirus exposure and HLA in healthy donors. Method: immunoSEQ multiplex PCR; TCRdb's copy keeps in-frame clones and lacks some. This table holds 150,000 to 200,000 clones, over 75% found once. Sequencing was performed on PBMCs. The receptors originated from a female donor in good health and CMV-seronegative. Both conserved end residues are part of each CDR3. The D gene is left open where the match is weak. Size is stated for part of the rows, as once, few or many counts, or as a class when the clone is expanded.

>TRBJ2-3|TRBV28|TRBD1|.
CASTLTGGTDTQYF
TGTGCCAGCACCCTGACAGGGGGAACAGATACGCAGTATTTT
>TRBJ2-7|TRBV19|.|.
CASSVGQGLTYEQYF
TGTGCCAGTAGTGTTGGGCAGGGGCTAACCTACGAGCAGTACTTC
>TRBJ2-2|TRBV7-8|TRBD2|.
CASSPLAGNTGELFF
TGTGCCAGCAGCCCACTAGCGGGGAACACCGGGGAGCTGTTTTTT
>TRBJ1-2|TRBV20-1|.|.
CSATGIYGYTF
TGCAGTGCCACGGGGATCTATGGCTACACCTTC
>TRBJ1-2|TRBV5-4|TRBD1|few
CASTTLDRAYGYTF
TGTGCCAGCACCACCCTCGACAGGGCATATGGCTACACCTTC
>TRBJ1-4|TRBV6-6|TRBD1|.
CASSSAGTGPPALFF
TGTGCCAGCAGTTCCGCCGGGACAGGGCCACCGGCGTTGTTTTTT
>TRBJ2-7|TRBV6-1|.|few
CASSVSVGQSYEQYF
TGTGCCAGCAGTGTCTCTGTTGGGCAATCCTACGAGCAGTACTTC
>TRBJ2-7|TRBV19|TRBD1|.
CASSSTGVPYEQYF
TGTGCCAGTAGTTCGACAGGGGTGCCCTACGAGCAGTACTTC
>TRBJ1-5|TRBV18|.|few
CASSPQGDQPQHF
TGTGCCAGCTCACCACAGGGGGATCAGCCCCAGCATTTT
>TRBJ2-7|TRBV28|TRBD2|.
CASRSGRYSYEQYF
TGTGCCAGCAGGAGCGGGAGATACTCCTACGAGCAGTACTTC
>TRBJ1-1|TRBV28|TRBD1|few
CASSLGTVNTEAFF
TGTGCCAGCAGTCTAGGGACAGTGAACACTGAAGCTTTCTTT
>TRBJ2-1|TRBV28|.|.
CASSLPFRSYNEQFF
TGTGCCAGCAGTCTTCCCTTCAGGTCCTACAATGAGCAGTTCTTC
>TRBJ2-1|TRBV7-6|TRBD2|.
CASSWTSGKGNEQFF
TGTGCCAGCAGCTGGACTAGCGGGAAAGGGAATGAGCAGTTCTTC
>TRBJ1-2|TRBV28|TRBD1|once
CASSPGGPGTGNGYTF
TGTGCCAGCAGTCCGGGGGGACCCGGGACAGGGAACGGCTACACCTTC
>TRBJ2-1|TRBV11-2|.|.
CASRTYNEQFF
TGTGCCAGCAGAACTTACAATGAGCAGTTCTTC
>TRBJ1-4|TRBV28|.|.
CASLGGATNEKLFF
TGTGCCAGCCTGGGAGGAGCAACTAATGAAAAACTGTTTTTT
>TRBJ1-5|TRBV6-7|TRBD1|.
CASRPRGHGTGDNQPQHF
TGTGCCAGCAGACCCCGAGGCCACGGGACAGGGGACAATCAGCCCCAGCATTTT
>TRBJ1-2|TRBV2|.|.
CASGLGIFYGYTF
TGTGCCAGCGGACTAGGGATATTCTATGGCTACACCTTC
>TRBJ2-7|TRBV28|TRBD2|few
CASSRASSGRATQYF
TGTGCCAGCAGCCGAGCATCGAGCGGGAGAGCCACGCAGTACTTC
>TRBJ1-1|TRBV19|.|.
CASSWGGWKNTEAFF
TGTGCCAGTAGCTGGGGGGGTTGGAAAAACACTGAAGCTTTCTTT
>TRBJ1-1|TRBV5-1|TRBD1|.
CASSDPDRVSTEAFF
TGCGCCAGCAGCGACCCGGACAGGGTTTCCACTGAAGCTTTCTTT
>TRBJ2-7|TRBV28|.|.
CATLPGTYHEQYF
TGTGCCACCCTCCCCGGGACATACCACGAGCAGTACTTC
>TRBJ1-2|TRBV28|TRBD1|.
CASSSRQGARKIGYTF
TGTGCCAGCAGCTCTCGACAGGGGGCGAGGAAAATTGGCTACACCTTC
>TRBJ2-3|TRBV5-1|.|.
CASSLTGHLTDTQYF
TGCGCCAGCAGCTTGACAGGACACCTCACAGATACGCAGTATTTT
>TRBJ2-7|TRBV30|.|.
CAWTDKAYEQYF
TGTGCCTGGACGGACAAGGCCTACGAGCAGTACTTC
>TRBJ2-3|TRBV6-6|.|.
CASSPQTRGTDTQYF
TGTGCCAGCAGTCCCCAGACTAGGGGAACAGATACGCAGTATTTT
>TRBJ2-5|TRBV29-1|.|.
CSVGDGGAGQETQYF
TGCAGCGTGGGGGACGGCGGAGCGGGCCAAGAGACCCAGTACTTC
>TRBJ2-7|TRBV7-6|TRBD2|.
CASSLALREGIGGNEQYF
TGTGCCAGCAGCTTAGCCTTGCGGGAGGGCATCGGTGGAAACGAGCAGTACTTC
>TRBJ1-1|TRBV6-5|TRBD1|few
CASSRDRDLTEAFF
TGTGCCAGCAGTAGGGACAGGGACTTAACTGAAGCTTTCTTT
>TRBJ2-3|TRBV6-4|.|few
CASSDSSSEYTDTQYF
TGTGCCAGCAGTGACTCATCTAGCGAGTACACAGATACGCAGTATTTT
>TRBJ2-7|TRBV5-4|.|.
CASSWVAEDEQYF
TGTGCCAGCAGCTGGGTAGCAGAAGACGAGCAGTACTTC
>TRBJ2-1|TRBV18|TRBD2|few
CASSPRLAGGVTINEQFF
TGTGCCAGCTCACCACGGCTAGCGGGAGGAGTTACTATAAATGAGCAGTTCTTC
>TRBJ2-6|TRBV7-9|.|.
CASPSGANVLTF
TGTGCCAGCCCTTCGGGGGCCAACGTCCTGACTTTC
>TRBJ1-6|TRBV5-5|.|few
CASSLEGGGGSYNSPLHF
TGTGCCAGCAGCTTGGAAGGGGGGGGCGGGTCCTATAATTCACCCCTCCACTTT
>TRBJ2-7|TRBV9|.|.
CASSASPLGAEVLDEQYF
TGTGCCAGCAGCGCCTCCCCGTTAGGGGCGGAAGTCCTGGACGAGCAGTACTTC
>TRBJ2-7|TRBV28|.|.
CASTTTALYEQYF
TGTGCCAGCACCACTACGGCACTTTACGAGCAGTACTTC
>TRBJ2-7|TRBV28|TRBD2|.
CASSSRTSGRSDQYF
TGTGCCAGCAGTTCAAGGACTAGCGGACGATCGGATCAGTACTTC